Sequencing of this T cell receptor beta chain was carried out in a study of T cell repertoires in cytomegalovirus infection (dated by TCRdb to between 2019 and 2020). Study-level background: The peptide stimulations were aimed at well-studied HLA-B-restricted epitopes as well as recently identified HLA-C-restricted CMV epitopes, whose presentation resists viral immunomodulation. The HLA type of each donor mattered for the analysis, because public TCR beta signatures pointed to carriage of CMV infection along with the matching HLA type.

TCRdb shows the sequencer as Illumina HiSeq 1500. The raw public reads went through TCRdb reprocessing: fastp at Q25, MiXCR clone calling, in-frame beta chains kept. Each CDR3 protein gets just one entry, which takes the most common genes and DNA from the rows behind it. The sample table lists hundreds of thousands of distinct CDR3 sequences, 33% of them with a count of one. Jointly, the top ten make up roughly 15% of the sample. Beyond this particular receptor, the publication reports: In both this cohort and an independent cohort of approximately 350 donors, the cumulative frequency of public TCR beta family members distinguished carriers of CMV infection plus the relevant HLA type. The ex vivo response was dominated by HLA-C-restricted CMV-specific TCR beta clonotypes, and the single most frequent clonotype in two of eight donors was supplied by these HLA-C-restricted clonotypes.

The CDR3 sequence holds 18 residues, the cysteine and phenylalanine included. Only the CDR3 DNA stays, 54 bases, in frame from base 1. Per the germline V gene, MNHNS is the CDR1 and SASEGT is the CDR2. The germline ends are 23 bases apart after V is trimmed by 6 bases and J by 3 bases. This clonotype has only a few counts. Its antigen target is currently unknown. No base-level quality is on record; no much larger clone is a single base apart. Per the publication, the treatment or condition label means: in vitro stimulation with specific CMV peptide epitopes to enrich CMV-specific T cells. The sequenced sample was cultured PBMCs, obtained from culture after CMV antigen stimulation. This clonotype was obtained from a human donor in good health (CMV status not recorded). Some clones in this sample may be carry-over from other donors' samples. The rearrangement combines TRBV6-1 with TRBJ2-2; the D gene is perhaps TRBD1, from 6 matching bases. Read as DNA, the sequence is TGTGCCAGCAGCAACTCTGGGGGCAGGGCACGCTACACCGGGGAGCTGTTTTTT. This sequence encodes CASSNSGGRARYTGELFF.